This T cell receptor (beta chain) was captured in a study of cytomegalovirus exposure and HLA in healthy donors. Study summary: Later, an analysis reported that the approximately 120 validation repertoires had used the same platform as the approximately 720 first-cohort repertoires. Regarding the study as a whole: Subsequent analysis of the 110 or so validation repertoires found a tendency for first-cohort TCR clusters to co-occur.

This clone appeared a single time. Its antigen is unidentified. Produced via immunoSEQ multiplex PCR; TCRdb's table is partial and in-frame only. The table includes approximately 280,000 clones, around 87% detected once. The CDR3 consists of 13 residues. The trim removed 1 base at V and 9 bases at J, leaving 2 bases unmatched. The germline gives CDR1 LGHNA, CDR2 YSLEER. The sequence derives from a woman under 30 in good health and CMV-seronegative. This chain uses TRBV4-3 with TRBJ1-2; TRBD1 matches 10 bases. The sample consisted of PBMCs. The CDR3: CASSQGQGARYTF. CDR3 DNA: TGCGCCAGCAGCCAAGGACAGGGGGCTCGCTACACCTTC.